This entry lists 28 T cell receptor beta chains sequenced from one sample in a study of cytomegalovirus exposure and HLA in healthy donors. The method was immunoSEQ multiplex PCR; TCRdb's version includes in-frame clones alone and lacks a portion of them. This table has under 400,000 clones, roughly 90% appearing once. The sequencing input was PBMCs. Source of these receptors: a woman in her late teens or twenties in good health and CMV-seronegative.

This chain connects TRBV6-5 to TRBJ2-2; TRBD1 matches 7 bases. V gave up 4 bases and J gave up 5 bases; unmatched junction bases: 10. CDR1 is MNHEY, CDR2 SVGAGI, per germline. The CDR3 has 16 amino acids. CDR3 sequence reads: CASSLSDREWTGELFF. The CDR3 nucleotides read TGTGCCAGCAGTTTATCCGACAGGGAGTGGACCGGGGAGCTGTTTTTT.

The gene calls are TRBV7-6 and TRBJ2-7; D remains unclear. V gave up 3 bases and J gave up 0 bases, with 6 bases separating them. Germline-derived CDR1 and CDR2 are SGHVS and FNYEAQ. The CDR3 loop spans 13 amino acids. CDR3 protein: CASSFHTSYEQYF. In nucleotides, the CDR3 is TGTGCCAGCAGCTTTCACACCTCCTACGAGCAGTACTTC. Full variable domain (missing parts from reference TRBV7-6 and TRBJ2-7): GAGVSQSPRYKVTKRGQDVALRCDPISGHVSLYWYRQALGQGPEFLTYFNYEAQQDKSGLPNDRFSAERPEGSISTLTIQRTEQRDSAMYRCASSFHTSYEQYFGPGTRLTVT.

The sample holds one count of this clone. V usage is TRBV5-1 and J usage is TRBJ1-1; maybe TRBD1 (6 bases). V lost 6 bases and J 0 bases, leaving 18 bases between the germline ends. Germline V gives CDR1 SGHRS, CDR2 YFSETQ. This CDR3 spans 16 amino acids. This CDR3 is CASKFYAGTLNTEAFF. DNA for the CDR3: TGCGCCAGCAAATTTTACGCCGGGACATTGAACACTGAAGCTTTCTTT.

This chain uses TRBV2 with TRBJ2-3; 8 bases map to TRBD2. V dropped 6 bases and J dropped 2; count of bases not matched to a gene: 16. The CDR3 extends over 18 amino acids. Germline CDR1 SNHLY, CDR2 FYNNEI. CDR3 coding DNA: TGTGCCAGCAGCACTACGATGACTGACGGGGGGGACACAGATACGCAGTATTTT. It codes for CASSTTMTDGGDTDTQYF. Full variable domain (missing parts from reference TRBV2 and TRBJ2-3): EPEVTQTPSHQVTQMGQEVILRCVPISNHLYFYWYRQILGQKVEFLVSFYNNEISEKSEIFDDQFSVERPDGSNFTLKIRSTKLEDSAMYFCASSTTMTDGGDTDTQYFGPGTRLTVL.

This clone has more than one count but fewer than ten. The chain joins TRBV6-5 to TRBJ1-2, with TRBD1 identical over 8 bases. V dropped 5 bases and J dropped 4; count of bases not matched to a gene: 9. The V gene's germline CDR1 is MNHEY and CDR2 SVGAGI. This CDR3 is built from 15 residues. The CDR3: CASSPYATGGYGYTF. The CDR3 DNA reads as TGTGCCAGCAGTCCGTACGCTACAGGGGGCTATGGCTACACCTTC.

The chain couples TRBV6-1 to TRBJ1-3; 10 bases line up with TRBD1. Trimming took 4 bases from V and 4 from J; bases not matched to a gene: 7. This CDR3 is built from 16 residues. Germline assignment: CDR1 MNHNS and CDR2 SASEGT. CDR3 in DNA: TGTGCCAGCAGTGCCCAGGGGACAGGGGCCGGAAACACCATATATTTT. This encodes CASSAQGTGAGNTIYF.

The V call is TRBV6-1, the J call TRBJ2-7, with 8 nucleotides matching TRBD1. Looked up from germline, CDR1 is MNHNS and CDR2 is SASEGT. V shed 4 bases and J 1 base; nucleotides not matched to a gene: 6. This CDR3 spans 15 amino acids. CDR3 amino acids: CASSGRTGGSYEQYF. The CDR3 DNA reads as TGTGCCAGCAGTGGACGAACAGGGGGATCCTACGAGCAGTACTTC.

CDR3 sequence: CASSPTSGSSYNEQFF. Written as DNA, the CDR3 is TGTGCCAGCAGCCCGACTAGCGGGAGCTCCTACAATGAGCAGTTCTTC. The chain combines TRBV7-9 with TRBJ2-1, with TRBD2 matching 12 bases. Germline CDR1 is SEHNR and CDR2 is FQNEAQ (reference sequence). The CDR3 is 16 amino acids. With V trimmed by 5 bases and J by 0 bases, 2 bases remained unmatched.

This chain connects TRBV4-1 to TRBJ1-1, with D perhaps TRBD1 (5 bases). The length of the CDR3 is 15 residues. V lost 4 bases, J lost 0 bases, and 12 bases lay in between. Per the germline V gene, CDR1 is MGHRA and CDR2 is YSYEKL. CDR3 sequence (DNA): TGCGCCAGCAGCCCAACGGGACTCCTGAACACTGAAGCTTTCTTT. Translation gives CASSPTGLLNTEAFF.

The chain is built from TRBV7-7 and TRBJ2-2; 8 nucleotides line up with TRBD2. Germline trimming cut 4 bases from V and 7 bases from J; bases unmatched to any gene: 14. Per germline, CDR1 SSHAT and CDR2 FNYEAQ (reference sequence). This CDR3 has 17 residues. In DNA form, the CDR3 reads TGTGCCAGCAGCTCCCCCGGCGGCGGGGGGAGGAGCGGGGAGCTGTTTTTT. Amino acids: CASSSPGGGGRSGELFF.

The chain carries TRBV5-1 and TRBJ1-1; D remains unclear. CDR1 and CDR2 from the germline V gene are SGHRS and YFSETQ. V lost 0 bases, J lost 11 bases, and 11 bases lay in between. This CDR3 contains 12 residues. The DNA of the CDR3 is TGCGCCAGCAGCTTGGGGGAGGGCCCGGCTTTCTTT. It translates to CASSLGEGPAFF.

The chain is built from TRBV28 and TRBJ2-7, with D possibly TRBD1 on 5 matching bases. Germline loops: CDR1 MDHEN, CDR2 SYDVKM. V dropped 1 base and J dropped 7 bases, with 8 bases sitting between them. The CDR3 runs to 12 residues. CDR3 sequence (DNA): TGTGCCAGCAGTTTATTGGGGCGAGAGCAGTACTTC. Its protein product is CASSLLGREQYF.

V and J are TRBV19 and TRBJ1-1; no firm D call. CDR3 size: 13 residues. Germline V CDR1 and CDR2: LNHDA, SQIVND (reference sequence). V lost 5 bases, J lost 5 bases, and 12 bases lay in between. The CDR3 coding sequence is TGTGCCAGTAGTTTGATATCAGGAACTGAAGCTTTCTTT. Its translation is CASSLISGTEAFF.

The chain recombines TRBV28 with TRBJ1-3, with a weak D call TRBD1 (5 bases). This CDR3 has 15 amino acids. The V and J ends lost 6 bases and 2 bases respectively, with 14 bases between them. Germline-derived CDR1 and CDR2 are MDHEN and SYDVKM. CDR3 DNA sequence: TGTGCCAGCAGATTAACACAGGTTGCTGGAAACACCATATATTTT. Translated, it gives CASRLTQVAGNTIYF.

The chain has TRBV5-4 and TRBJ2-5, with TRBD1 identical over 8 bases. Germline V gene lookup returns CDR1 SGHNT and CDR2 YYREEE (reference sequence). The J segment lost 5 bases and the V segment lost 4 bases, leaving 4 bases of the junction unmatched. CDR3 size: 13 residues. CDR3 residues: CASSGQGRETQYF. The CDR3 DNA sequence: TGTGCCAGCAGCGGACAGGGTCGGGAGACCCAGTACTTC. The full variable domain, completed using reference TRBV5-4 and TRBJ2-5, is ETGVTQSPTHLIKTRGQQVTLRCSSQSGHNTVSWYQQALGQGPQFIFQYYREEENGRGNFPPRFSGLQFPNYSSELNVNALELDDSALYLCASSGQGRETQYFGPGTRLLVL.

CDR3 sequence: CSGQLAGGHQETQYF. The CDR3 region has the DNA TGCAGCGGGCAACTAGCGGGGGGACACCAAGAGACCCAGTACTTC. J is TRBJ2-5 and V is TRBV29-1; 12 bases align to TRBD2. The V gene end was trimmed by 7 bases and the J gene end by 0 bases; junction bases not matched to a gene: 6. This CDR3 is 15 amino acids long. Germline V gene sequence: CDR1 SQVTM, CDR2 ANQGSEA.

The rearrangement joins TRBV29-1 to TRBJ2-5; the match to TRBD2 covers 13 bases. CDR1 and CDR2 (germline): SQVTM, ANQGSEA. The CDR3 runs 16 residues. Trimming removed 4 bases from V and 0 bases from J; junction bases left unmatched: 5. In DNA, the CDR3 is TGCAGCGTTGGACTAGCGGGGGGCTACTACCAAGAGACCCAGTACTTC. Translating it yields CSVGLAGGYYQETQYF.

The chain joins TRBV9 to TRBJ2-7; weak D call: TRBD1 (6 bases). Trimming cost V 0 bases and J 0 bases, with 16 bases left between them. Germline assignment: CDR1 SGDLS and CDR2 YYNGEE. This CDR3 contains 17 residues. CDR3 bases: TGTGCCAGCAGCGTAGGGGCTGGGGGACAAGTCTCCTACGAGCAGTACTTC. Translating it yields CASSVGAGGQVSYEQYF.

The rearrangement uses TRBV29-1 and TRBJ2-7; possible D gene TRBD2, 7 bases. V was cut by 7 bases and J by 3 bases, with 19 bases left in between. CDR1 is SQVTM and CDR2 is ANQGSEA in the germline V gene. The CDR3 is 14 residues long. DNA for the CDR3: TGCAGCGGTGGAGGGGGGGTCGAAGGCTACGAGCAGTACTTC. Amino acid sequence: CSGGGGVEGYEQYF.

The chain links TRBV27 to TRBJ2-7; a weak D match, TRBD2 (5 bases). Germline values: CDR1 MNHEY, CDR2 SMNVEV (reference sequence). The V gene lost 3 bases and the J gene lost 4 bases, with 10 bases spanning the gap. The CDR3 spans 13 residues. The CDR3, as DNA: TGTGCCAGCAGTTTTGGACTGTATTACGAGCAGTACTTC. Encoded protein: CASSFGLYYEQYF.

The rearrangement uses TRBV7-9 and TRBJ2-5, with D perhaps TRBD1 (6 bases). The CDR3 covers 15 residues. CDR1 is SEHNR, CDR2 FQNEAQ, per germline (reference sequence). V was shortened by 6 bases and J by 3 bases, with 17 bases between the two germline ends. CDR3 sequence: CASSTPLDSKETQYF. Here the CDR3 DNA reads TGTGCCAGCAGTACCCCGCTGGACAGCAAAGAGACCCAGTACTTC. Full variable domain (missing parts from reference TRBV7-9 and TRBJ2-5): DTGVSQNPRHKITKRGQNVTFRCDPISEHNRLYWYRQTLGQGPEFLTYFQNEAQLEKSRLLSDRFSAERPKGSFSTLEIQRTEQGDSAMYLCASSTPLDSKETQYFGPGTRLLVL.

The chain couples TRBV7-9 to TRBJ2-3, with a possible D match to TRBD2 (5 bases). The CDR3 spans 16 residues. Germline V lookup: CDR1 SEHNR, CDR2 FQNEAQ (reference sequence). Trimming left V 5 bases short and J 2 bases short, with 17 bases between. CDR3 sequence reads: CASSKSLLADTDTQYF. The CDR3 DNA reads TGTGCCAGCAGCAAATCTCTCCTAGCCGACACAGATACGCAGTATTTT.

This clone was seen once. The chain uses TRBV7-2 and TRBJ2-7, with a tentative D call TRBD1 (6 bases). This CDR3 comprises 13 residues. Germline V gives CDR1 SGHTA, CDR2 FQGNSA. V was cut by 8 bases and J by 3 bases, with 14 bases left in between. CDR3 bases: TGTGCCAGCTCAAGGGGGATGGGCTACGAGCAGTACTTC. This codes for CASSRGMGYEQYF.

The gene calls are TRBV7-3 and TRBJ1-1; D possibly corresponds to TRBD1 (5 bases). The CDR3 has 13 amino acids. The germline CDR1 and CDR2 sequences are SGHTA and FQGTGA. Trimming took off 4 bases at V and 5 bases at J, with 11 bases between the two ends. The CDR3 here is CASSSDGGTEAFF. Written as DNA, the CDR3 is TGTGCCAGCAGCTCGGACGGGGGTACTGAAGCTTTCTTT.

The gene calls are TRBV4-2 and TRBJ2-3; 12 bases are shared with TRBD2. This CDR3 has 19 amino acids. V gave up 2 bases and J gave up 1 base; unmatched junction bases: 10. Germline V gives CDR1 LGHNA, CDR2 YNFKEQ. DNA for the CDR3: TGTGCCAGCAGCCAAATTCTAGCGGGAGGGCCCGGTGGCACAGATACGCAGTATTTT. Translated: CASSQILAGGPGGTDTQYF.

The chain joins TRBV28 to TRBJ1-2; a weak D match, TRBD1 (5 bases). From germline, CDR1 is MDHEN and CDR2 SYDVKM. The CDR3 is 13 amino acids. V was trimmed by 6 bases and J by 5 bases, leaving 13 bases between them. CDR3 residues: CASSPRGMYGYTF. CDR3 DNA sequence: TGTGCCAGCAGCCCAAGGGGTATGTATGGCTACACCTTC.

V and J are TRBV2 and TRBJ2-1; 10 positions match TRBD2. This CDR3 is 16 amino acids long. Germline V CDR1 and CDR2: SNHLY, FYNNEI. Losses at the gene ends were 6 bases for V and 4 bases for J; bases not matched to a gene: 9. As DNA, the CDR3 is TGTGCCAGCAGACCCAAGAGCGGGGGGGGTTACAATGAGCAGTTCTTC. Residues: CASRPKSGGGYNEQFF.

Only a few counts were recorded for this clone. CDR3 protein: CAWSPDRGETQYF. CDR3 nucleotide sequence: TGTGCCTGGAGTCCTGACAGGGGAGAGACCCAGTACTTC. The rearrangement joins TRBV30 to TRBJ2-5, with 8 positions matching TRBD1. The CDR3 covers 13 residues. With 2 bases clipped from V and 4 bases from J, the junction kept 3 bases outside the gene matches. CDR1 is GTSNPN, CDR2 SVGIG, per germline (reference sequence).